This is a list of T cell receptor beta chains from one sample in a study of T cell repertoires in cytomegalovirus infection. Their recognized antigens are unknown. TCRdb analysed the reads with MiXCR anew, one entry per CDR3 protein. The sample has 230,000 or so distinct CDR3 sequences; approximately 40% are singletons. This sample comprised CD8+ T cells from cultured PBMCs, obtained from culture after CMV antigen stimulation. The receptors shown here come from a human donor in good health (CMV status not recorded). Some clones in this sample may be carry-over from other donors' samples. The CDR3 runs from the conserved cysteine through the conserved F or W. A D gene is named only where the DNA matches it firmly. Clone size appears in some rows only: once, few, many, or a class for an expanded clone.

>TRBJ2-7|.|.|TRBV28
CASSRDTPYEQYF
TGTGCCAGTTCCCGGGACACCCCCTACGAGCAGTACTTC
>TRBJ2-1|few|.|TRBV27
CASRAGTFSYNEQFF
TGTGCCAGCAGAGCCGGGACTTTCTCCTACAATGAGCAGTTCTTC
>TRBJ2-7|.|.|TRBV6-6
CASSSTGLTYEQYF
TGTGCCAGCAGTTCGACGGGGCTTACCTACGAGCAGTACTTC
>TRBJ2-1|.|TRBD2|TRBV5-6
CASSLRLAGTNAYNEQFF
TGTGCCAGCAGCTTGCGTCTAGCGGGGACGAACGCCTACAATGAGCAGTTCTTC
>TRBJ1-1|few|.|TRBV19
CASKGENTEAFF
TGTGCCAGTAAAGGTGAGAACACTGAAGCTTTCTTT
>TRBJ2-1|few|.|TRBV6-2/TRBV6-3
CASTPGQLGYNEQFF
TGTGCCAGCACCCCGGGCCAACTGGGGTACAATGAGCAGTTCTTC
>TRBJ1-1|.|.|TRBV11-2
CASSLVPHRTLEAFF
TGTGCCAGCAGCTTAGTGCCCCACAGGACCTTGGAAGCTTTCTTT
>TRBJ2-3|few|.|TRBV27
CASSLWADTDTQYF
TGTGCCAGCAGTTTATGGGCAGACACAGATACGCAGTATTTT
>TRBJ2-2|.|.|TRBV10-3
CAAEAGNTGELFF
TGTGCCGCTGAAGCTGGGAACACCGGGGAGCTGTTTTTT
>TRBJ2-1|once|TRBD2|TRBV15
CATSGGLAGLAGEQFF
TGTGCCACCAGTGGGGGACTAGCGGGACTAGCCGGTGAGCAGTTCTTC
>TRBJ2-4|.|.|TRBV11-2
CASSSGAGIAKNIQYF
TGTGCCAGCAGCTCTGGGGCAGGGATAGCCAAAAACATTCAGTACTTC
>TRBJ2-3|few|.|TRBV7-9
CASSLSEGPTDTQYF
TGTGCCAGCAGCTTATCCGAGGGGCCCACAGATACGCAGTATTTT
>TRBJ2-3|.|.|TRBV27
CASTQSRRDTQYF
TGTGCCAGCACTCAGTCCCGGAGGGATACGCAGTATTTT
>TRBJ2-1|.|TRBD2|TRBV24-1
CATSDFTSGEGYNEQFF
TGTGCCACCAGTGATTTTACTAGCGGGGAGGGCTACAATGAGCAGTTCTTC
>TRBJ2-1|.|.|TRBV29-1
CSVEGLEDEQFF
TGCAGCGTTGAAGGACTTGAGGATGAGCAGTTCTTC
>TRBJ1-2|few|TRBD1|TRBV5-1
CASSPGQGLGYTF
TGCGCCAGCAGCCCGGGACAGGGGTTGGGCTACACCTTC
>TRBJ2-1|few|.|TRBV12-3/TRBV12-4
CASTSHRDISYNEQFF
TGTGCCAGCACCTCCCACCGGGATATAAGCTACAATGAGCAGTTCTTC
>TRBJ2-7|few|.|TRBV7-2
CASSREAGGHYEQYF
TGTGCCAGCAGCCGGGAGGCAGGGGGCCACTACGAGCAGTACTTC
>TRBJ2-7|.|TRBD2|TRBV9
CASSVKAGGSHEQYF
TGTGCCAGCAGCGTGAAAGCGGGAGGTAGCCACGAGCAGTACTTC
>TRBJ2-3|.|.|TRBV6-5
CASSYVRQGRDTQYF
TGTGCCAGCAGTTACGTCCGGCAGGGGAGAGATACGCAGTATTTT
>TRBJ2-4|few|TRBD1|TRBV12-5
CASGLPRQGNIQYF
TGTGCTAGTGGTTTGCCTCGACAGGGAAACATTCAGTACTTC
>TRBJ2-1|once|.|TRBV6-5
CASSYSGGTYNEQFF
TGTGCCAGCAGTTACTCAGGCGGAACCTACAATGAGCAGTTCTTC
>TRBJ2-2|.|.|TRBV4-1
CASSQPDRSRTGELFF
TGCGCCAGCAGCCAACCTGACAGGTCGCGAACCGGGGAGCTGTTTTTT
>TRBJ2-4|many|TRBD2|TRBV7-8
CASSEGLAGGVAKNIQYF
TGTGCCAGCAGCGAGGGACTAGCGGGAGGGGTAGCCAAAAACATTCAGTACTTC
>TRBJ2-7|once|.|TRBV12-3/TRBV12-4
CASSPKGAEQYF
TGTGCCAGCAGTCCCAAAGGGGCCGAGCAGTACTTC
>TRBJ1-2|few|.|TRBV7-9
CASSLSEQEGYTF
TGTGCCAGCAGCTTAAGCGAACAAGAGGGCTACACCTTC
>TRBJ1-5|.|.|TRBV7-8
CASSSEKNNNQPQHF
TGTGCCAGCAGCTCCGAGAAGAACAACAATCAGCCCCAGCATTTT
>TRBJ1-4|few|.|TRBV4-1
CASSQENILTTNEKLFF
TGCGCCAGCAGCCAAGAAAACATCCTTACAACTAATGAAAAACTGTTTTTT
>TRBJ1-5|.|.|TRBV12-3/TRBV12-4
CASSPSGTHSNQPQHF
TGTGCCAGCAGTCCATCCGGGACACATAGCAATCAGCCCCAGCATTTT
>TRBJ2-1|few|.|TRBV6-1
CASSERGLPNEQFF
TGTGCCAGCAGTGAACGGGGACTTCCAAATGAGCAGTTCTTC
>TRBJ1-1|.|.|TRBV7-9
CAATDNTEAFF
TGTGCCGCAACGGATAACACTGAAGCTTTCTTT
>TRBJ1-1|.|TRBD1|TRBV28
CASSRQGEATEAFF
TGTGCCAGCAGTCGACAGGGCGAGGCCACTGAAGCTTTCTTT
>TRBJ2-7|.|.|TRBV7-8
CASTTPVVFYEQYF
TGTGCAAGCACTACCCCAGTCGTATTCTACGAGCAGTACTTC
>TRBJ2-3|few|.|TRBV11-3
CASSLRQGSTDTQYF
TGTGCCAGCAGTCTCAGGCAGGGGAGCACAGATACGCAGTATTTT
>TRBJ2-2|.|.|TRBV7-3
CASGTTKTGELFF
TGTGCCTCCGGGACAACGAAAACCGGGGAGCTGTTTTTT
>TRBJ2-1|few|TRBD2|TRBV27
CASSVLAGGLFEQFF
TGTGCCAGCAGTGTACTAGCGGGGGGCCTGTTTGAGCAGTTCTTC
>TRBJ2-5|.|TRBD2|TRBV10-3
CAIAGLAGGPGPETQYF
TGTGCCATCGCCGGACTAGCGGGAGGCCCGGGGCCAGAGACCCAGTACTTC
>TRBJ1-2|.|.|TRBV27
CASSLRGFDDYTF
TGTGCCAGCAGCCTTAGGGGGTTTGATGACTACACCTTC
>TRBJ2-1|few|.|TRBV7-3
CASSLNPGHPSYNEQFF
TGTGCCAGCAGCTTAAACCCGGGGCATCCCTCCTACAATGAGCAGTTCTTC
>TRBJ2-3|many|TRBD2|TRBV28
CASSLPSSGTFTDTQYF
TGTGCCAGCAGTCTCCCCTCTAGCGGGACCTTCACAGATACGCAGTATTTT
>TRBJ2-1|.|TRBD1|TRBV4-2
CASSQLGTGGFNEQFF
TGTGCCAGCAGCCAATTGGGGACAGGGGGCTTTAATGAGCAGTTCTTC
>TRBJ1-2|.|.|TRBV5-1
CASSLAGADDGYTF
TGCGCCAGCAGCTTGGCCGGGGCAGATGATGGCTACACCTTC
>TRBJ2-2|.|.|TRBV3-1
CASTQGGFAGELFF
TGTGCCAGCACCCAAGGGGGTTTTGCCGGGGAGCTGTTTTTT
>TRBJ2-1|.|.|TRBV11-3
CASSPRLGSNEQFF
TGTGCCAGCAGCCCTCGGTTGGGTTCCAATGAGCAGTTCTTC
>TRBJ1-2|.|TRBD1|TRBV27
CASSTTRDRVNGYTF
TGTGCCAGCAGTACTACCCGGGACAGGGTTAATGGCTACACCTTC
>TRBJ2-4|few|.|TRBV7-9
CASSLGTTGLAKNIQYF
TGTGCCAGCAGCTTAGGTACGACAGGATTAGCCAAAAACATTCAGTACTTC
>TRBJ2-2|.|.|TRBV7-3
CASSLYRAKNTGDLFF
TGTGCAAGCAGCTTATATCGAGCGAAGAACACCGGGGATCTGTTTTTT
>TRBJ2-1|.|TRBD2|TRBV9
CASSVGGSFDNEQFF
TGTGCCAGCAGCGTAGGCGGGAGCTTTGACAATGAGCAGTTCTTC
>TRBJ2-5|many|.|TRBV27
CASRGPAGGSFGTQYF
TGTGCCAGCAGGGGGCCCGCGGGCGGGTCCTTCGGGACCCAGTACTTC
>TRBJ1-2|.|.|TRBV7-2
CASSLDPTDGYTF
TGTGCCAGCAGCTTAGACCCGACGGATGGCTACACCTTC
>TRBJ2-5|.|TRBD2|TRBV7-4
CASSLAPGTSEETQYF
TGTGCCAGCAGCTTAGCACCCGGGACTAGCGAAGAGACCCAGTACTTC
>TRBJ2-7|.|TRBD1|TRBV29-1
CSVEDQGTAYEQYF
TGCAGCGTTGAAGATCAAGGGACAGCCTACGAGCAGTACTTC